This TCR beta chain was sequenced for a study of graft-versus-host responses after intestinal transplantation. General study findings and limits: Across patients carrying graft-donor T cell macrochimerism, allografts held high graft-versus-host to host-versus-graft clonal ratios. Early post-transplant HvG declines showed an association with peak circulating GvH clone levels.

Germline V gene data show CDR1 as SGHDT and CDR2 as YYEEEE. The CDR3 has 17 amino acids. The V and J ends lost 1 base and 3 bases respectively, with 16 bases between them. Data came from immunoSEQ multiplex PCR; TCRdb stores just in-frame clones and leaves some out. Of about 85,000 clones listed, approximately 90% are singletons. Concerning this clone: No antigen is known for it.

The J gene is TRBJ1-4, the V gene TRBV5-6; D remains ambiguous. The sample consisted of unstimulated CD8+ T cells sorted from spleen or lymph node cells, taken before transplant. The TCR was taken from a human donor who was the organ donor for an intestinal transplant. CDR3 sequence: CASSLRHVELPNEKLFF. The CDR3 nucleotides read TGTGCCAGCAGCTTGCGGCACGTGGAACTGCCTAATGAAAAACTGTTTTTT.